The 17 T cell receptor beta chains presented below share a single source sample, sequenced in a study of cytomegalovirus exposure and HLA in healthy donors (dated by TCRdb to about 2017). The method behind the library was the immunoSEQ multiplex PCR assay. The multiplex PCR relied on a mix of 60 forward primers for TCR Vbeta segments and 13 reverse primers for TCR Jbeta segments. Held by TCRdb, this immuneACCESS table contains in-frame sequences only and omits some clones. Under half of the omission traces to an unresolved V gene where checked; the cause of the rest is unknown. The sample data list around 130,000 clones, and roughly three quarters of these were observed just once. Of the sample, around 1.5% is held by the ten largest clones. Source material: PBMCs. The source of these receptors is a woman aged 18-29 years in good health and CMV-seronegative.

This clone was found once. The genes are TRBV5-1 and TRBJ1-1, with no clear D. Trimming took off 2 bases at V and 4 bases at J, with 6 bases between the two ends. Germline CDR1 and CDR2: SGHRS and YFSETQ. The CDR3 totals 12 residues. In nucleotides, the CDR3 is TGCGCCAGCAGCTTTGCGGGCACTGAAGCTTTCTTT. Its protein product is CASSFAGTEAFF.

This clone was observed once. V and J are TRBV30 and TRBJ2-2; 10 bases line up with TRBD2. The CDR3 extends over 16 amino acids. J gave up 4 bases and V 2 bases, and 7 bases lay outside the gene matches. Germline values: CDR1 GTSNPN, CDR2 SVGIG (reference sequence). This CDR3 is CAWSPLAGVATGELFF. For the CDR3, the DNA is TGTGCCTGGAGTCCTCTAGCGGGAGTAGCCACCGGGGAGCTGTTTTTT.

V is TRBV19 and J is TRBJ1-5, with D maybe TRBD1 (5 bases). The V end lost 8 bases, the J end lost 4 bases, and 15 bases lay between the germline ends. The CDR3 contains 14 residues. Per germline, CDR1 LNHDA and CDR2 SQIVND (reference sequence). This CDR3 is CASRRVGGNQPQHF. CDR3 nucleotides: TGTGCCAGTCGAAGGGTCGGGGGTAATCAGCCCCAGCATTTT.

The chain has TRBV5-1 and TRBJ1-2; the D is unclear. V was clipped by 0 bases and J by 3 bases, with 12 bases between them. CDR1 and CDR2 (germline): SGHRS, YFSETQ. CDR3 length: 15 amino acids. The CDR3 protein is CASSLGGSQDYGYTF. The CDR3 DNA follows: TGCGCCAGCAGCTTGGGAGGGTCTCAGGACTATGGCTACACCTTC.

The rearrangement links TRBV7-8 to TRBJ2-2; TRBD1 is a possible D gene (6 bases). The CDR3 has 15 amino acids. Germline values: CDR1 SGHVS, CDR2 FQNEAQ. V was trimmed by 6 bases and J by 5 bases, leaving 16 bases between them. The CDR3 is CASSPHRVPTGELFF. Here the CDR3 DNA reads TGTGCCAGCAGTCCCCACAGGGTCCCAACCGGGGAGCTGTTTTTT.

The chain carries TRBV6-5 and TRBJ1-5; 7 bases align to TRBD1. V was pared by 8 bases and J by 4 bases, with 5 bases of the junction left unmatched. Per the germline V gene, CDR1 is MNHEY and CDR2 is SVGAGI. This CDR3 has 13 residues. The CDR3, as DNA: TGTGCCAGCGCGGGACAGCAAAATCAGCCCCAGCATTTT. Translating it yields CASAGQQNQPQHF.

The V call is TRBV4-2, the J call TRBJ2-5, with unresolved D. The CDR3 contains 13 residues. Germline-derived CDR1 and CDR2 are LGHNA and YNFKEQ. The germline V and J ends were trimmed by 3 bases and 5 bases, with 10 bases remaining between them. The CDR3 DNA sequence: TGTGCCAGCAGCCAGGGCCGGCTGGAGACCCAGTACTTC. Translating it yields CASSQGRLETQYF.

This clone came up once. Different DNA sequences within this sample yield the same CDR3. V gene TRBV5-1 combines with J gene TRBJ1-1; possible D gene TRBD1, 6 bases. The V gene lost 3 bases and the J gene lost 1 base, with 10 bases spanning the gap. This CDR3 has 14 amino acids. In germline, CDR1 is SGHRS, CDR2 YFSETQ. The CDR3 DNA reads as TGCGCCAGCAGCTGGGGACAAGGGAACACTGAAGCTTTCTTT. Translating it yields CASSWGQGNTEAFF.

The chain is built from TRBV25-1 and TRBJ1-1; tentatively, D is TRBD1 (5 bases). Trimming stripped 8 bases from V and 8 bases from J, with 12 bases between. This CDR3 region has 11 residues. Germline V gene sequence: CDR1 MGHDK, CDR2 SYGVNS. Here the CDR3 reads CASFLRVEAFF. For the CDR3, the DNA is TGTGCCAGCTTCCTCAGGGTCGAAGCTTTCTTT.

The chain combines TRBV11-1 with TRBJ1-4; D is ambiguous. Trimming shortened V by 4 bases and J by 4 bases, and 13 bases separated the two germline ends. The CDR3 has 15 amino acids. CDR1 SGHAT and CDR2 FQDESV come from the germline V gene (reference sequence). In nucleotides, the CDR3 is TGTGCCAGCAGCTCTCCGCAGGAGGGTAATGAAAAACTGTTTTTT. It yields the protein CASSSPQEGNEKLFF.

The genes are TRBV11-2 and TRBJ2-7; TRBD1 is a possible D gene (5 bases). Looked up from germline, CDR1 is SGHAT and CDR2 is FQNNGV. Trimming stripped 4 bases from V and 6 bases from J, with 19 bases between. This CDR3 comprises 15 residues. CDR3 nucleotide sequence: TGTGCCAGCAGCTCAATAAAGGGGTCAGCCGGCGAGCAGTACTTC. Translating it yields CASSSIKGSAGEQYF.

The rearrangement links TRBV6-1 to TRBJ1-2; D remains ambiguous. The CDR3 runs 14 residues. CDR1 is MNHNS, CDR2 SASEGT, per germline. Trimming took off 2 bases at V and 6 bases at J, with 13 bases between the two ends. The DNA for the CDR3 is TGTGCCAGCAGTGAACTAGAGGCTTCGGATGGCTACACCTTC. This sequence encodes CASSELEASDGYTF.

The chain recombines TRBV6-1 with TRBJ1-1, with D maybe TRBD1 (5 bases). Germline V gives CDR1 MNHNS, CDR2 SASEGT. The CDR3 is made up of 15 amino acids. V dropped 4 bases and J dropped 6 bases, with 18 bases sitting between them. CDR3 loop: CASSVRLADTAEAFF. The CDR3 nucleotides are TGTGCCAGCAGTGTTCGCCTGGCGGACACTGCTGAAGCTTTCTTT.

The chain carries TRBV7-6 and TRBJ2-2; a possible D gene is TRBD2 (5 bases). The CDR3 length is 15 residues. Germline V gene data show CDR1 as SGHVS and CDR2 as FNYEAQ. V lost 4 bases to trimming and J lost 6 bases, with 15 bases between them. The CDR3 region is CASSSWEKAPGELFF. The CDR3 bases are TGTGCCAGCAGCTCCTGGGAGAAGGCCCCCGGGGAGCTGTTTTTT.

A few counts support this clone. V gene TRBV5-1 combines with J gene TRBJ2-7, with TRBD1 matching 7 bases. CDR1 and CDR2 (germline): SGHRS, YFSETQ. The V gene end was trimmed by 5 bases and the J gene end by 5 bases; junction bases not matched to a gene: 13. CDR3 length equals 15 residues. The CDR3 nucleotides are TGCGCCAGCAGACGCCCATTGACAGGGAAGGACGAGCAGTACTTC. Amino acid sequence: CASRRPLTGKDEQYF.

The chain uses TRBV5-6 and TRBJ1-1, with a tentative D call TRBD1 (5 bases). CDR1 SGHDT and CDR2 YYEEEE come from the germline V gene. This CDR3 has 12 residues. Trimming removed 7 bases at V and 1 base at J, with 8 bases between. In DNA, the CDR3 is TGTGCCAGCCAGGGCAGGAACACTGAAGCTTTCTTT. Amino acid sequence: CASQGRNTEAFF.

The CDR3, as DNA: TGTGCCAGCAGCTTCGGAGGACAGACAGATACGCAGTATTTT. The encoded protein is CASSFGGQTDTQYF. This chain links TRBV7-9 with TRBJ2-3; D is possibly TRBD1 (6 bases). The CDR3 runs 14 residues. Deletions cut 3 bases from V and 3 bases from J, with 10 bases between. Germline V lookup: CDR1 SEHNR, CDR2 FQNEAQ (reference sequence).